The entry below describes one T cell receptor beta chain. The data were taken from a study of blood T cell repertoires in COVID-19. From germline, CDR1 is DFQATT and CDR2 SNEGSKA (reference sequence). The CDR3 sequence is 11 residues long. Trimming pared 6 bases from V and 4 bases from J, leaving 6 bases between. Produced via immunoSEQ multiplex PCR; TCRdb's table is partial and in-frame only. The sample yields tens of thousands of clones, approximately 90% seen once. Input material: peripheral blood. The rearrangement uses TRBV20-1 and TRBJ1-4; no reliable D call. The sequence was collected from a woman of 80 years or more with active COVID-19. CDR3 amino acids: CSAYSNEKLFF. In DNA, the CDR3 is TGCAGTGCGTACAGTAATGAAAAACTGTTTTTT.